The entry below gives a single TCR beta chain sequence along with its context. Its antigen is still unknown. For the second PCR, which ran for about 7 to 12 cycles, a sample-barcoded 5' primer and a J-beta primer mix were used. TCRdb re-analysed the 5' RACE reads in MiXCR, keeping a single row per CDR3 protein. In the table there are about 1,500,000 distinct CDR3 sequences, under 30% of which are singletons. Sample donors were healthy Caucasian individuals that came from Russia, aged roughly 6 to 100. Peripheral blood, about 9.4 milliliters per donor, was collected. These data originate in a study of blood T cells in healthy people across ages. Regarding the study as a whole: Bulk PBMC profiling left naive and antigen-experienced comparisons inconclusive. Per million T cells, the diversity of TCR beta decreased roughly linearly as age advanced.

Germline V CDR1 and CDR2: SGHTA, FQGNSA. The junction had 5 bases not matched to a gene; V was cut back by 1 base and J by 2 bases. CDR3 length: 15 residues. This chain joins TRBV7-2 and TRBJ2-7, with 7 bases matching TRBD2. Material: blood. The sequence was collected from a woman aged 25 to 39 in good health. CDR3 sequence (DNA): TGTGCCAGCAGCTTAGGACGGGAGGCTCCCTACGAGCAGTACTTC. Its protein is CASSLGREAPYEQYF.